These 2 T cell receptor beta chains were all obtained from the same sample, sequenced in a study of T cells in localized non-small cell lung cancer. TCRdb keeps only in-frame clones here, not all; method: immunoSEQ multiplex PCR. Of 35,000 or so clones listed, around 88% were seen once; the top ten hold less than 9%. The sequences come from peripheral blood, collected before any cancer treatment. The receptor set was obtained from a woman aged 35 to 75 with stage I lung adenocarcinoma.

Here the CDR3 reads CASSIGGSTSYEQYF. The CDR3 DNA sequence: TGTGCCAGTAGTATAGGGGGATCAACATCCTACGAGCAGTACTTC. The genes are TRBV19 and TRBJ2-5; no firm D call. The J call is uncertain, as TRBJ2-7 better fits the DNA end. This CDR3 spans 15 amino acids. Germline V gene lookup returns CDR1 LNHDA and CDR2 SQIVND (reference sequence).

The J gene is TRBJ2-6, the V gene TRBV6-6; tentative D call: TRBD1 (5 bases). Germline V lookup: CDR1 MNHNY, CDR2 SVGAGI (reference sequence). The germline V and J ends were trimmed by 6 bases and 0 bases, with 12 bases remaining between them. The CDR3 sequence is 16 residues long. The chain's CDR3 is CASSSDSPSGANVLTF. CDR3 in DNA: TGTGCCAGCAGCAGTGACAGCCCCTCTGGGGCCAACGTCCTGACTTTC.